What follows are 8 T cell receptor beta chains derived from one specimen sequenced in a study of T cell responses to AZD1222 COVID-19 vaccine. TCRdb keeps only in-frame clones here, not all; method: immunoSEQ multiplex PCR. The sample contains around 160,000 clones, about 91% of which appear only once. Sequencing was performed on peripheral blood, taken on day 0 of AZD1222 vaccination. The receptors were sampled from an adult in good health.

This chain joins TRBV7-9 and TRBJ1-2; TRBD1 might be the D (5 bases). The germline CDR1 and CDR2 sequences are SEHNR and FQNEAQ (reference sequence). This CDR3 spans 14 amino acids. CDR3 sequence (DNA): TGTGCTAGCGCACCCAGGGAAGGAGTCGATGGCTACACCTTC. This gives the protein CASAPREGVDGYTF.

In this sample, this clone turned up once. J is TRBJ2-3 and V is TRBV5-6, with 8 bases that match TRBD2. The CDR3 has 14 residues. V lost 0 bases, J lost 6 bases, and 3 bases stayed unmatched. The germline gives CDR1 SGHDT, CDR2 YYEEEE. The CDR3 DNA reads TGTGCCAGCAGCTTGGTACTAGCGGTGGATACGCAGTATTTT. The encoded protein is CASSLVLAVDTQYF.

The rearrangement joins TRBV6-5 to TRBJ1-5; D is perhaps TRBD1 (6 bases). The CDR3 spans 16 residues. Germline V gene lookup returns CDR1 MNHEY and CDR2 SVGAGI. V was pared by 2 bases and J by 5 bases, with 16 bases between. The CDR3 is CASSYEDSLQDQPQHF. The CDR3 DNA reads as TGTGCCAGCAGTTACGAGGACAGTCTCCAAGATCAGCCCCAGCATTTT.

V gene TRBV5-1 combines with J gene TRBJ2-3; 7 nucleotides align to TRBD2. Germline V gene data show CDR1 as SGHRS and CDR2 as YFSETQ. The CDR3 sequence is 12 residues long. Germline trimming cut 5 bases from V and 3 bases from J; bases unmatched to any gene: 0. The CDR3 nucleotides are TGCGCCAGCAGAGCGGGGACAGATACGCAGTATTTT. Translation: CASRAGTDTQYF.

V is TRBV5-1 and J is TRBJ2-2, with a weak D call TRBD1 (5 bases). Germline CDR1 is SGHRS and CDR2 is YFSETQ. CDR3 length equals 15 residues. V lost 4 bases to trimming and J lost 0 bases, with 10 bases between them. CDR3: CASSATGPNTGELFF. CDR3 DNA sequence: TGCGCCAGCAGCGCTACAGGCCCGAACACCGGGGAGCTGTTTTTT.

This rearrangement joins TRBV5-3 to TRBJ2-7; D is unclear. TRBV5-3 is recorded as an ORF, its role being uncertain. The length of the CDR3 is 15 residues. The V end lost 4 bases, the J end lost 6 bases, and 20 bases lay between the germline ends. In DNA form, the CDR3 reads TGTGCCAGAAGCGCCCGAGGTCCGACGGGCTCCGAGCAGTACTTC. It encodes CARSARGPTGSEQYF.

About this clone itself: In the same sample, other DNA sequences code for this CDR3. The chain combines TRBV7-2 with TRBJ2-5; 9 bases align to TRBD2. With 2 bases clipped from V and 4 bases from J, the junction kept 5 bases outside the gene matches. The CDR3 spans 15 residues. Germline assignment: CDR1 SGHTA and CDR2 FQGNSA. CDR3 sequence: CASSLQAGGRETQYF. The CDR3, as DNA: TGTGCCAGCAGCTTACAAGCGGGGGGCCGAGAGACCCAGTACTTC.

The rearrangement joins TRBV5-6 to TRBJ2-1, with TRBD2 matching 12 bases. V lost 1 base, J lost 8 bases, and 7 bases stayed unmatched. There are 16 residues in the CDR3. Germline CDR1 and CDR2: SGHDT and YYEEEE. CDR3: CASSLITASGGDEQFF. The CDR3 region has the DNA TGTGCCAGCAGCTTGATAACAGCTAGCGGGGGGGATGAGCAGTTCTTC.